These T cell receptor beta chains were read from a single sample in a study of cytomegalovirus exposure and HLA in healthy donors. TCRdb's table, derived via immunoSEQ multiplex PCR, lists solely in-frame clones and lacks some. Of over 150,000 clones listed, roughly 75% are singletons. Sequencing used PBMCs. All receptors come from a male donor in good health and CMV-seronegative. The CDR3 runs from the conserved cysteine through the conserved F or W. A D gene is named only where the DNA matches it firmly. Only part of the rows carry a size: once, few, many, or a class if the clone is expanded.

D: TRBD1; size: NA; V: TRBV5-5; J: TRBJ2-7; CDR3: CASNPDRGSYEQYF; DNA: TGTGCCAGCAACCCGGACAGGGGTTCCTACGAGCAGTACTTC
D: NA; size: NA; V: TRBV5-6; J: TRBJ2-1; CDR3: CASSLAVSYNEQFF; DNA: TGTGCCAGCAGCTTGGCCGTCAGCTACAATGAGCAGTTCTTC
D: NA; size: NA; V: TRBV21-1; J: TRBJ2-4; CDR3: CASSLKAYRGPLKNIQYF; DNA: TGTGCCAGCAGCCTCAAGGCGTACAGGGGACCACTCAAAAACATTCAGTACTTC
D: NA; size: NA; V: TRBV7-9; J: TRBJ2-7; CDR3: CASSLIGTYGEQYF; DNA: TGTGCCAGCAGCTTAATTGGGACTTACGGCGAGCAGTACTTC
D: NA; size: NA; V: TRBV11-2; J: TRBJ2-2; CDR3: CASSLGQNTGELFF; DNA: TGTGCCAGCAGCTTAGGGCAGAACACCGGGGAGCTGTTTTTT
D: NA; size: NA; V: TRBV30; J: TRBJ2-7; CDR3: CAWSPMERESYEQYF; DNA: TGTGCCTGGAGTCCTATGGAGAGGGAGTCCTACGAGCAGTACTTC
D: NA; size: NA; V: TRBV14; J: TRBJ1-4; CDR3: CASSQAAGSGEKLFF; DNA: TGTGCCAGCAGCCAAGCGGCGGGCAGCGGGGAAAAACTGTTTTTT
D: TRBD2; size: NA; V: TRBV4-3; J: TRBJ2-7; CDR3: CASSQKFEGLPSYEQYF; DNA: TGCGCCAGCAGCCAAAAGTTTGAGGGACTACCCTCCTACGAGCAGTACTTC
D: NA; size: few; V: TRBV5-1; J: TRBJ2-2; CDR3: CASRHRGSDTGELFF; DNA: TGCGCCAGCAGGCACCGGGGATCGGACACCGGGGAGCTGTTTTTT
D: TRBD2; size: NA; V: TRBV13; J: TRBJ2-3; CDR3: CASSLSLLAGGPSDTQYF; DNA: TGTGCCAGCAGCTTATCGCTACTAGCGGGGGGGCCCTCAGATACGCAGTATTTT
D: TRBD1; size: NA; V: TRBV7-9; J: TRBJ1-2; CDR3: CASSPGTVSTYGYTF; DNA: TGTGCCAGCAGCCCCGGGACAGTGTCTACTTATGGCTACACCTTC
D: NA; size: once; V: TRBV27; J: TRBJ1-5; CDR3: CASSFRGSNQPQHF; DNA: TGTGCCAGCAGTTTCCGGGGTAGCAATCAGCCCCAGCATTTT
D: NA; size: NA; V: TRBV11-2; J: TRBJ1-5; CDR3: CASSKTGGQPQHF; DNA: TGTGCCAGCAGCAAGACAGGTGGGCAGCCCCAGCATTTT
D: NA; size: NA; V: TRBV2; J: TRBJ1-5; CDR3: CASNGGSNQPQHF; DNA: TGTGCCAGCAATGGGGGGAGCAATCAGCCCCAGCATTTT
D: TRBD1; size: few; V: TRBV10-3; J: TRBJ1-1; CDR3: CAINPGTGGLMNTEAFF; DNA: TGTGCCATCAACCCCGGGACAGGGGGACTAATGAACACTGAAGCTTTCTTT
D: TRBD2; size: NA; V: TRBV7-3; J: TRBJ2-1; CDR3: CASSYLAGASSYNEQFF; DNA: TGTGCCAGCAGCTATCTAGCGGGGGCCAGCTCCTACAATGAGCAGTTCTTC
D: TRBD1; size: NA; V: TRBV10-3; J: TRBJ1-3; CDR3: CAISRQGSRSGNTIYF; DNA: TGTGCCATCAGCCGACAGGGAAGTCGCTCTGGAAACACCATATATTTT
D: TRBD2; size: NA; V: TRBV19; J: TRBJ2-2; CDR3: CASSTGLAGGREVGELFF; DNA: TGTGCCAGTAGTACCGGACTAGCGGGGGGGCGGGAGGTCGGGGAGCTGTTTTTT
D: NA; size: once; V: TRBV5-1; J: TRBJ2-7; CDR3: CASSLEGVSSYEQYF; DNA: TGCGCCAGCAGCTTGGAGGGGGTCTCTTCCTACGAGCAGTACTTC
D: TRBD2; size: once; V: TRBV5-1; J: TRBJ2-5; CDR3: CASSLEGRGGETQYF; DNA: TGCGCCAGCAGCTTGGAGGGTCGCGGGGGGGAGACCCAGTACTTC
D: NA; size: NA; V: TRBV7-9; J: TRBJ1-1; CDR3: CASSLDLAVRAFF; DNA: TGTGCCAGCAGCTTAGATCTAGCAGTAAGGGCTTTCTTT
D: TRBD2; size: few; V: TRBV5-1; J: TRBJ2-2; CDR3: CASSLQSGRVTGELFF; DNA: TGCGCCAGCAGCCTCCAAAGCGGGAGGGTCACCGGGGAGCTGTTTTTT
D: TRBD1; size: NA; V: TRBV11-1; J: TRBJ1-1; CDR3: CASSLGTGGNTEAFF; DNA: TGTGCCAGCAGCTTGGGGACAGGGGGGAACACTGAAGCTTTCTTT
D: TRBD1; size: few; V: TRBV7-9; J: TRBJ1-1; CDR3: CASSPDRGRGSTEAFF; DNA: TGTGCCAGCAGCCCCGATCGGGGCAGGGGGAGCACTGAAGCTTTCTTT
D: NA; size: NA; V: TRBV25-1; J: TRBJ2-2; CDR3: CASSIQGRGGELFF; DNA: TGTGCCAGCAGTATTCAGGGAAGGGGCGGGGAGCTGTTTTTT
D: NA; size: NA; V: TRBV28; J: TRBJ1-1; CDR3: CASSRMDSEAFF; DNA: TGTGCCAGCAGTCGTATGGACAGCGAAGCTTTCTTT
D: TRBD1; size: NA; V: TRBV13; J: TRBJ2-2; CDR3: CASSSWTGGASGELFF; DNA: TGTGCCAGCAGCTCATGGACAGGGGGAGCCTCCGGGGAGCTGTTTTTT
D: TRBD2; size: NA; V: TRBV30; J: TRBJ2-3; CDR3: CAWSVSRTRAPTDTQYF; DNA: TGTGCCTGGAGTGTATCCCGGACTAGGGCTCCCACAGATACGCAGTATTTT
D: NA; size: NA; V: TRBV28; J: TRBJ2-1; CDR3: CASSSSFRDEQFF; DNA: TGTGCCAGCAGTAGCTCCTTCAGGGATGAGCAGTTCTTC